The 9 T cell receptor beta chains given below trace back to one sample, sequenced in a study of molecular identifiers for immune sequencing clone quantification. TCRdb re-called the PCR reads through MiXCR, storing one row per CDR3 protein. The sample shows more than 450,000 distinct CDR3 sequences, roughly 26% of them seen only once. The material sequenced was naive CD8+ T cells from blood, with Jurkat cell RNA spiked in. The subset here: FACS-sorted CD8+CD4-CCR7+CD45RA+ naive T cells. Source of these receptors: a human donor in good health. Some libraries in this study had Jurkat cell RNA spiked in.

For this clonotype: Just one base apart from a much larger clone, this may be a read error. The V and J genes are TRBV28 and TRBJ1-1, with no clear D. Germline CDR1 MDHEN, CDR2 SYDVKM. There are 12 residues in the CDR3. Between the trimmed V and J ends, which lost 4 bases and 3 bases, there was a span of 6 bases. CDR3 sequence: CASSSADTEAFF. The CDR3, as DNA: TGTGCCAGCAGTTCCGCCGACACTGAAGCTTTCTTT.

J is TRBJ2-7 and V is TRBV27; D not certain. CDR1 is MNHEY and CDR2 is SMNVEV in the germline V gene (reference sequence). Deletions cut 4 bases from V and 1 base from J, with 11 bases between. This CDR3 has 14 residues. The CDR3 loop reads CASSSETHSYEQYF. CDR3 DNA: TGTGCCAGCAGTTCAGAGACTCATTCCTACGAGCAGTACTTC.

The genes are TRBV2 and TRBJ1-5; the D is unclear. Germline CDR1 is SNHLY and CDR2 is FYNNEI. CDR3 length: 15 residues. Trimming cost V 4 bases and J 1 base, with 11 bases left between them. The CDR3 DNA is TGTGCCAGCAGTGGAATAAGCATCAGCAATCAGCCCCAGCATTTT. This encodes CASSGISISNQPQHF.

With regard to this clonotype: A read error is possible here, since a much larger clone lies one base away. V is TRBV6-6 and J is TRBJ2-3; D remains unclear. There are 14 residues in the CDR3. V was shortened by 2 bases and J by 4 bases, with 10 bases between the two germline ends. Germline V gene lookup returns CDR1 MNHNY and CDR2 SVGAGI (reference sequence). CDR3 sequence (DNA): TGTGCCAGCAGTTACACCGCTTACGCAGATACGCAGTATTTT. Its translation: CASSYTAYADTQYF.

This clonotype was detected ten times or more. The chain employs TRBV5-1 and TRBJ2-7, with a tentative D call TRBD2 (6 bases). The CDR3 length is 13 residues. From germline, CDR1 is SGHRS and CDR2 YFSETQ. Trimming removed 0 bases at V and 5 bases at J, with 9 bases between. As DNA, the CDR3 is TGCGCCAGCAGCTTGGGGGCGGGGAACGAGCAGTACTTC. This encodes CASSLGAGNEQYF.

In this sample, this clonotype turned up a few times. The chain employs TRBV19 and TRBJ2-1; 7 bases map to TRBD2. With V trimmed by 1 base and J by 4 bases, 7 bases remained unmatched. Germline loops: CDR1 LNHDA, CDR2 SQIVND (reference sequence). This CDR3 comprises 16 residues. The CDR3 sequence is CASSIGGLAEYNEQFF. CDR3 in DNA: TGTGCCAGTAGTATAGGTGGGCTAGCGGAGTACAATGAGCAGTTCTTC.

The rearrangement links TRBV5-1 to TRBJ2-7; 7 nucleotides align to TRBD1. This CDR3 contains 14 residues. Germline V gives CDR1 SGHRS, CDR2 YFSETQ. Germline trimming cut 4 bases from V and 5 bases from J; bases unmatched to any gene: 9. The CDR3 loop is CASSIQYTGDEQYF. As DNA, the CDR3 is TGCGCCAGCAGCATACAGTACACAGGGGACGAGCAGTACTTC.

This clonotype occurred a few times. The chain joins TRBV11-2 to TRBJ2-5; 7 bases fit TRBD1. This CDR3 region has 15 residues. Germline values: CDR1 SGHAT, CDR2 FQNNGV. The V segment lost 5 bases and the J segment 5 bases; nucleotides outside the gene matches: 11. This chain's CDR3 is CASSAWTGDGETQYF. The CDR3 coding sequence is TGTGCCAGCAGCGCTTGGACAGGCGACGGGGAGACCCAGTACTTC. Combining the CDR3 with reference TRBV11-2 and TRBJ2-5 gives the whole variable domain EAGVAQSPRYKIIEKRQSVAFWCNPISGHATLYWYQQILGQGPKLLIQFQNNGVVDDSQLPKDRFSAERLKGVDSTLKIQPAKLEDSAVYLCASSAWTGDGETQYFGPGTRLLVL.

The CDR3 spells CASSQVVAGRIAGAAKNIQYF. The CDR3 bases are TGTGCCAGCAGCCAAGTGGTGGCTGGTCGGATAGCGGGAGCGGCCAAAAACATTCAGTACTTC. This chain joins TRBV3-1 and TRBJ2-4; 9 bases agree with TRBD2. The CDR3 contains 21 residues. Trimming removed 1 base from V and 1 base from J; junction bases left unmatched: 17. Germline V CDR1 and CDR2: LGHDT, YNNKEL (reference sequence).